This entry concerns a single T cell receptor beta chain. Antigen: not known. These data come from a study of shared clonotypes between healthy human individuals. Overall study context: Every donor yielded three CD4 naive, three CD4 memory, two CD8 naive and one CD8 memory plate. Study-wide findings and caveats: Naive subsets, compared against memory subsets, generally had larger estimated richness values. A handful of donors shared approximately 5% of their naive CD4 clonotypes.

An even split of each subset's genomic DNA across several immunoSEQ plates was performed. The table came from immunoSEQ multiplex PCR; TCRdb's copy has only in-frame clones and leaves some out. The data contain hundreds of thousands of clones, around 95% of them singletons. The CDR3 spans 14 residues. V gave up 1 base and J gave up 6 bases; unmatched junction bases: 4. Germline CDR1 and CDR2: SGHVS and FNYEAQ. Positively selected for CCR7, the CD45RO-negative cells used as naive CD8 cells excluded terminally differentiated effector memory CD45RA+ cells. Sequenced material: naive CD8+ T cells sorted from blood. This sequence was found in a woman in her twenties or thirties in good health. V usage is TRBV7-6 and J usage is TRBJ2-7, with 9 bases fitting TRBD1. The CDR3 DNA reads TGTGCCAGCAGCTTAGACAGGGGGCTGGGCGAGCAGTACTTC. Its translation: CASSLDRGLGEQYF.